Below, 27 T cell receptor beta chains from the same sample are listed, as sequenced in a study of T cells in localized non-small cell lung cancer. Assay: immunoSEQ multiplex PCR; the TCRdb copy retains only in-frame clones and omits some. The data show over a thousand clones, roughly 24% seen once. Here the sequenced sample was lung tumor tissue, taken before any cancer treatment. The source of these receptors is a woman aged 35-75 years with stage I lung adenocarcinoma.

This clone rates as large. The chain joins TRBV6-8 to TRBJ2-7, with a weak D call TRBD2 (6 bases). The CDR3 runs to 14 residues. Trimming removed 5 bases at V and 2 bases at J, with 13 bases between. The germline V gene has CDR1 MNHGY and CDR2 SAAAGT. The CDR3: CASSVRREPYEQYF. The CDR3 nucleotides read TGTGCCAGCAGTGTGAGGAGGGAACCCTACGAGCAGTACTTC.

This clone was picked up a small number of times. The DNA of the CDR3 is TGTGCCAGCAGCTTAGGTACTAGCGGGATGGTACAAGAGACCCAGTACTTC. It yields the protein CASSLGTSGMVQETQYF. V gene TRBV11-3 combines with J gene TRBJ2-5; TRBD2 matches at 10 bases. The V gene's germline CDR1 is SGHNT and CDR2 YENEEA. The CDR3 loop spans 17 amino acids. The ends lost 1 base at V and 2 bases at J; junction bases unmatched: 7.

V usage is TRBV10-2 and J usage is TRBJ2-7, with a tentative D call TRBD1 (5 bases). CDR3 size: 13 residues. Trimming cost V 7 bases and J 2 bases, with 12 bases left between them. The V gene's germline CDR1 is WSHSY and CDR2 SAAADI. DNA of the CDR3: TGCGCCAGCACAGGGTCTTTAGCCTACGAGCAGTACTTC. Its translation: CASTGSLAYEQYF.

The chain has TRBV28 and TRBJ1-3; D not resolved. This CDR3 is 15 amino acids long. V lost 1 base and J 0 bases, leaving 7 bases between the germline ends. Looked up from germline, CDR1 is MDHEN and CDR2 is SYDVKM. The CDR3 sequence: CASSLSAVSGNTIYF. The DNA of the CDR3 is TGTGCCAGCAGTTTATCGGCAGTCTCTGGAAACACCATATATTTT.

This clone is medium-sized (0.01 to 0.1%) in the sample. The rearrangement links TRBV11-3 to TRBJ1-1, with D unclear. Trimming stripped 2 bases from V and 3 bases from J, with 10 bases between. The CDR3 sequence is 14 residues long. In germline, CDR1 is SGHNT, CDR2 YENEEA. CDR3 residues: CASSLQPRDTEAFF. The CDR3 DNA reads TGTGCCAGCAGCTTACAACCAAGGGACACTGAAGCTTTCTTT. The whole variable domain, remainder taken from reference TRBV11-3 and TRBJ1-1, is EAGVVQSPRYKIIEKKQPVAFWCNPISGHNTLYWYLQNLGQGPELLIRYENEEAVDDSQLPKDRFSAERLKGVDSTLKIQPAELGDSAVYLCASSLQPRDTEAFFGQGTRLTVV.

The rearrangement joins TRBV11-3 to TRBJ2-2, with D maybe TRBD2 (5 bases). Germline CDR1 reads SGHNT; CDR2 reads YENEEA. The CDR3 covers 16 residues. V was clipped by 1 base and J by 1 base, with 10 bases between them. DNA for the CDR3: TGTGCCAGCAGCTTAGGAGAACTAGGGAACACCGGGGAGCTGTTTTTT. Its protein is CASSLGELGNTGELFF.

Relative to its sample, this clone is medium-sized. The CDR3 bases are TGTGCCAGCACCCAAGGCGGGGTCTCAACTAGCACAGATACGCAGTATTTT. Its protein is CASTQGGVSTSTDTQYF. The chain recombines TRBV12-5 with TRBJ2-3, with a possible D match to TRBD2 (6 bases). The CDR3 is 17 amino acids. Germline values: CDR1 LGHNT, CDR2 FRNRAP.

The chain combines TRBV15 with TRBJ2-1; 11 nucleotides match TRBD2. V lost 0 bases to trimming and J lost 6 bases; unmatched junction nucleotides: 1. The CDR3 spans 15 residues. Germline CDR1 is LNHNV and CDR2 is YYDKDF (reference sequence). In DNA, the CDR3 is TGTGCCACCAGCAGAGAACTAGCGGGAGCCAATGAGCAGTTCTTC. The encoded protein is CATSRELAGANEQFF.

The CDR3 bases are TGCAGTCTCCGAGACTCGGGCTTAAGCTACACCTTC. This sequence encodes CSLRDSGLSYTF. V gene TRBV29-1 combines with J gene TRBJ1-2; the D is unclear. Germline CDR1 reads SQVTM; CDR2 reads ANQGSEA. This CDR3 is built from 12 residues.

Within the sample, this clone is large. V gene TRBV4-1 combines with J gene TRBJ2-7; perhaps TRBD2 as D (6 bases). Germline lookup yields CDR1 MGHRA and CDR2 YSYEKL. Trimming cost V 3 bases and J 0 bases, with 15 bases left between them. The CDR3 length is 16 residues. The CDR3 nucleotides are TGCGCCAGCAGCCAGGAAATTAGCGGTTTCTCCTACGAGCAGTACTTC. It specifies CASSQEISGFSYEQYF.

The rearrangement joins TRBV29-1 to TRBJ1-1, with 9 bases identical to TRBD1. The V segment lost 4 bases and the J segment 4 bases; nucleotides outside the gene matches: 13. Germline V gene sequence: CDR1 SQVTM, CDR2 ANQGSEA. This CDR3 contains 16 residues. Here the CDR3 reads CSVGGEQGARRTEAFF. CDR3 DNA sequence: TGCAGCGTTGGTGGAGAACAGGGGGCCCGCCGCACTGAAGCTTTCTTT.

The V gene is TRBV4-1, the J gene TRBJ2-7, with TRBD2 matching 8 bases. CDR3 length: 16 residues. Germline CDR1 MGHRA, CDR2 YSYEKL. J lost 4 bases, V lost 0 bases, and 8 bases had no gene match. In DNA form, the CDR3 reads TGCGCCAGCAGCCAAGAAGTAGCGGGGTACCCGTACGAGCAGTACTTC. This translates into CASSQEVAGYPYEQYF.

This clone was counted only a few times. J is TRBJ1-2 and V is TRBV11-3, with D possibly matching TRBD1 (5 bases). The ends were cut back, 1 base at V and 0 bases at J, with 9 bases in the middle. This CDR3 spans 15 amino acids. CDR1 is SGHNT, CDR2 YENEEA, per germline. CDR3 DNA sequence: TGTGCCAGCAGCTTAGGGACACTATCTAACTATGGCTACACCTTC. This sequence encodes CASSLGTLSNYGYTF.

This chain links TRBV11-3 with TRBJ2-7, with TRBD2 matching over 9 bases. The germline V gene has CDR1 SGHNT and CDR2 YENEEA. The J segment lost 6 bases and the V segment lost 4 bases, leaving 7 bases of the junction unmatched. This CDR3 region has 14 residues. CDR3 residues: CASSSSGGPLEQYF. DNA of the CDR3: TGTGCCAGCAGCTCAAGCGGGGGGCCCCTCGAGCAGTACTTC. Looking up the rest from reference TRBV11-3 and TRBJ2-7 gives the full variable domain: EAGVVQSPRYKIIEKKQPVAFWCNPISGHNTLYWYLQNLGQGPELLIRYENEEAVDDSQLPKDRFSAERLKGVDSTLKIQPAELGDSAVYLCASSSSGGPLEQYFGPGTRLTVT.

The chain is built from TRBV29-1 and TRBJ2-1; 12 bases are a match to TRBD2. The CDR3 has 16 amino acids. Germline V gene data show CDR1 as SQVTM and CDR2 as ANQGSEA. V shed 7 bases, J shed 0 bases, and the junction held 7 bases outside the gene matches. For the CDR3, the DNA is TGCAGCGCGGAATCACTAGCGGGAGGCTCCTACAATGAGCAGTTCTTC. Its protein product is CSAESLAGGSYNEQFF.

The V gene is TRBV23-1, the J gene TRBJ2-1; weak D call: TRBD2 (5 bases). TRBV23-1 is an open reading frame, and its role is uncertain. With 7 bases removed from V and 5 bases from J, the gap between germline ends came to 12 bases. The CDR3 contains 13 residues. In DNA, the CDR3 is TGCGCCAGCAACCTAGCAGCTAACAATGAGCAGTTCTTC. This sequence encodes CASNLAANNEQFF.

The rearrangement joins TRBV15 to TRBJ1-2, with a weak D call TRBD1 (6 bases). The CDR3 contains 16 residues. In germline, CDR1 is LNHNV, CDR2 YYDKDF (reference sequence). The V gene lost 0 bases and the J gene lost 0 bases, with 11 bases spanning the gap. As DNA, the CDR3 is TGTGCCACCAGCAGAGACCGACAGGCTACTAACTATGGCTACACCTTC. Its translation is CATSRDRQATNYGYTF.

This clone was seen a handful of times. This sequence joins TRBV6-8 and TRBJ1-6; no definite D call. The CDR3 loop spans 14 amino acids. Per the germline V gene, CDR1 is MNHGY and CDR2 is SAAAGT. Trimming took off 5 bases at V and 6 bases at J, with 11 bases between the two ends. The CDR3 nucleotides are TGTGCCAGCAGTAGAGCCCTGGTTAATTCACCCCTCCACTTT. It translates to CASSRALVNSPLHF.

In this sample, this clone turned up a few times. The chain is built from TRBV7-2 and TRBJ1-1; a weak D match, TRBD1 (5 bases). The germline V gene encodes CDR1 SGHTA and CDR2 FQGNSA. V was shortened by 7 bases and J by 4 bases, with 13 bases between the two germline ends. The CDR3 sequence is 13 residues long. The CDR3 DNA reads as TGTGCCAGCACCTCAGGGAGGGGCACTGAAGCTTTCTTT. Translation: CASTSGRGTEAFF.

By proportion, this clone is medium-sized. The V and J genes are TRBV11-3 and TRBJ1-2; possibly TRBD1 for D (6 bases). The CDR3 is 15 residues long. Looked up from germline, CDR1 is SGHNT and CDR2 is YENEEA. Trimming took 5 bases from V and 5 from J, leaving 18 bases between them. The CDR3 loop reads CASSVIRGIEYGYTF. For the CDR3, the DNA is TGTGCCAGCAGCGTCATCAGGGGAATAGAGTATGGCTACACCTTC.

Sample share makes this clone large. The rearrangement links TRBV28 to TRBJ2-7, with unresolved D. CDR1 MDHEN and CDR2 SYDVKM come from the germline V gene. This CDR3 contains 14 residues. The V gene lost 6 bases and the J gene lost 1 base, with 13 bases spanning the gap. The CDR3 DNA reads as TGTGCCAGCAGCCTCGGCAGCTGGTCCTACGAGCAGTACTTC. This sequence encodes CASSLGSWSYEQYF.

In its sample, this clone was seen a few times. This chain links TRBV11-3 with TRBJ2-1; TRBD2 matches 15 bases. The germline CDR1 and CDR2 sequences are SGHNT and YENEEA. This CDR3 has 15 residues. The V and J ends lost 6 bases and 7 bases, in that order; junction bases with no gene match: 4. The chain's CDR3 is CASSVGLAGGNEQFF. The CDR3 bases are TGTGCCAGCAGTGTAGGACTAGCGGGAGGGAATGAGCAGTTCTTC. Full variable domain (rest looked up from reference TRBV11-3 and TRBJ2-1): EAGVVQSPRYKIIEKKQPVAFWCNPISGHNTLYWYLQNLGQGPELLIRYENEEAVDDSQLPKDRFSAERLKGVDSTLKIQPAELGDSAVYLCASSVGLAGGNEQFFGPGTRLTVL.

This clone was recorded a few times. The chain has TRBV15 and TRBJ1-1; D is undetermined. Germline V gene lookup returns CDR1 LNHNV and CDR2 YYDKDF (reference sequence). The V end was cut by 3 bases, the J end by 3 bases, with 14 bases between. The CDR3 loop spans 15 amino acids. CDR3 in amino acids: CATSRGGSGDTEAFF. CDR3 in DNA: TGTGCCACCAGCAGGGGAGGATCTGGGGACACTGAAGCTTTCTTT.

By proportion, this clone is large. This chain links TRBV6-1 with TRBJ2-1, with D unclear. The V end was cut by 1 base, the J end by 4 bases, with 8 bases between. Per germline, CDR1 MNHNS and CDR2 SASEGT. There are 14 residues in the CDR3. This CDR3 is CASSEGQHYNEQFF. The CDR3 DNA follows: TGTGCCAGCAGTGAAGGCCAGCATTACAATGAGCAGTTCTTC.

The V gene is TRBV29-1, the J gene TRBJ2-1, with D tentatively TRBD1 (6 bases). Germline values: CDR1 SQVTM, CDR2 ANQGSEA. The CDR3 sequence is 13 residues long. V was cut by 6 bases and J by 0 bases, with 9 bases left in between. This CDR3 reads CSVTGFSYNEQFF. DNA of the CDR3: TGCAGCGTAACAGGGTTCTCCTACAATGAGCAGTTCTTC.

This rearrangement joins TRBV11-3 to TRBJ1-1; no definite D call. Germline lookup yields CDR1 SGHNT and CDR2 YENEEA. CDR3 length: 16 residues. Trimming removed 0 bases at V and 0 bases at J, with 11 bases between. Here the CDR3 DNA reads TGTGCCAGCAGCTTAGAGAAGGACTACATGAACACTGAAGCTTTCTTT. This codes for CASSLEKDYMNTEAFF.

The genes are TRBV9 and TRBJ2-3; D is tentatively TRBD1 or TRBD2 (6 bases each). Trimming left V 4 bases short and J 6 bases short, with 21 bases between. The CDR3 is made up of 16 amino acids. From germline, CDR1 is SGDLS and CDR2 YYNGEE. In DNA form, the CDR3 reads TGTGCCAGCAGCATCTTACCCGGGGGCGCGGGGGATACGCAGTATTTT. This translates into CASSILPGGAGDTQYF.